Below, 23 T cell receptor beta chains from the same sample are listed, as sequenced in a study of Ad26.COV2.S vaccination and SARS-CoV-2 variants. This sample's treatment: 15 to 20 received Ad26.COV2.S at low or high dose, single or two shots; roughly five received placebo; per-sample allocation not given. Sampling occurred on day 63 after the first vaccine or placebo injection. Sequenced by immunoSEQ multiplex PCR; TCRdb stores in-frame clones only, minus some. The table includes some 320,000 clones, 85% to 90% detected once. The material sequenced was peripheral blood, taken in a trial of Ad26.COV2.S vaccine versus placebo. The receptors shown here come from a person aged 18-65 years who received the Ad26.COV2.S COVID-19 vaccine or a placebo.

The chain links TRBV19 to TRBJ1-4; D gene ambiguous. V shed 6 bases and J shed 2 bases, with 10 bases lying between them. Per the germline V gene, CDR1 is LNHDA and CDR2 is SQIVND (reference sequence). This CDR3 has 14 residues. The CDR3 region is CASRFPGTNEKLFF. CDR3 nucleotide sequence: TGTGCCAGTAGATTCCCCGGGACTAATGAAAAACTGTTTTTT.

The CDR3 loop is CASSQEGGWTEAFF. As DNA, the CDR3 is TGCGCCAGCAGCCAAGAAGGGGGTTGGACTGAAGCTTTCTTT. The chain employs TRBV4-3 and TRBJ1-1; possibly TRBD1 for D (6 bases). The germline V gene encodes CDR1 LGHNA and CDR2 YSLEER. V lost 0 bases to trimming and J lost 5 bases, with 10 bases between them. The CDR3 totals 14 residues.

The gene calls are TRBV19 and TRBJ1-2; D is uncertain. Per germline, CDR1 LNHDA and CDR2 SQIVND (reference sequence). The germline V and J ends were trimmed by 2 bases and 4 bases, with 8 bases remaining between them. The CDR3 runs 13 residues. This CDR3 is CASSISKSYGYTF. Written as DNA, the CDR3 is TGTGCCAGTAGTATATCGAAGAGCTATGGCTACACCTTC. Using reference TRBV19 and TRBJ1-2 for the parts outside the CDR3, the full variable domain is DGGITQSPKYLFRKEGQNVTLSCEQNLNHDAMYWYRQDPGQGLRLIYYSQIVNDFQKGDIAEGYSVSREKKESFPLTVTSAQKNPTAFYLCASSISKSYGYTFGSGTRLTVV.

The chain uses TRBV19 and TRBJ2-7, with 8 bases identical to TRBD2. Germline V gives CDR1 LNHDA, CDR2 SQIVND (reference sequence). The CDR3 length is 14 residues. V was pared by 3 bases and J by 10 bases, with 11 bases of the junction left unmatched. The CDR3 here is CASSIGSERGKQYF. Written as DNA, the CDR3 is TGTGCCAGTAGTATCGGATCAGAGCGGGGGAAACAGTACTTC.

This chain connects TRBV5-1 to TRBJ1-2; 9 bases fit TRBD1. CDR1 is SGHRS and CDR2 is YFSETQ in the germline V gene. After removal of 7 bases from V and 0 bases from J, the junction contained 7 bases not matched to a gene. This CDR3 comprises 15 residues. The CDR3 DNA sequence: TGCGCCAGCCGACCGGACAGGGGTTCTAACTATGGCTACACCTTC. Protein product: CASRPDRGSNYGYTF.

This clone was counted between two and nine times. The chain joins TRBV3-1 (or the pseudogene TRBV3-2) to TRBJ1-5; D uncertain. The CDR3 contains 15 residues. With 1 base removed from V and 5 bases from J, the gap between germline ends came to 12 bases. CDR1 is LGHDT and CDR2 is YNNKEL in the germline V gene (reference sequence). This chain's CDR3 is CASSQGEINYQPQHF. The DNA for the CDR3 is TGTGCCAGCAGCCAAGGAGAAATCAACTATCAGCCCCAGCATTTT.

This sequence joins TRBV5-6 and TRBJ2-3; D is unclear. Looked up from germline, CDR1 is SGHDT and CDR2 is YYEEEE. The CDR3 covers 16 residues. Trimming shortened V by 0 bases and J by 0 bases, and 11 bases separated the two germline ends. The CDR3 sequence: CASSLGTASSTDTQYF. Written as DNA, the CDR3 is TGTGCCAGCAGCTTGGGTACAGCGTCTAGCACAGATACGCAGTATTTT.

The chain has TRBV30 and TRBJ1-2, with D maybe TRBD1 (5 bases). Trimming removed 7 bases from V and 4 bases from J, with 16 bases in between. The CDR3 is 13 amino acids. Germline V gene lookup returns CDR1 GTSNPN and CDR2 SVGIG (reference sequence). The CDR3 coding sequence is TGTGCCTCGTACAGGACGTCTACCTATGGCTACACCTTC. It translates to CASYRTSTYGYTF.

This clone was found once. The chain uses TRBV30 and TRBJ2-7, with 7 bases lining up with TRBD1. Germline V lookup: CDR1 GTSNPN, CDR2 SVGIG (reference sequence). This CDR3 spans 13 amino acids. V shed 5 bases and J 6 bases; nucleotides not matched to a gene: 10. The CDR3 DNA sequence: TGTGCCTGGGGGACAGCAGTTCGGGTCGAGCAGTACTTC. Protein product: CAWGTAVRVEQYF.

In its sample, this clone was seen once. This chain links TRBV2 with TRBJ2-2; perhaps TRBD2 as D (7 bases). Deletions cut 7 bases from V and 6 bases from J, with 12 bases between. The germline V gene encodes CDR1 SNHLY and CDR2 FYNNEI. The CDR3 runs 13 residues. Here the CDR3 DNA reads TGTGCCAGCAAGGGGGGGCTAGCCGGGGAGCTGTTTTTT. Its translation: CASKGGLAGELFF.

The rearrangement uses TRBV12-3 or TRBV12-4 and TRBJ1-2; D gene ambiguous. This CDR3 region has 13 residues. V lost 4 bases, J lost 0 bases, and 6 bases lay in between. The CDR3 loop reads CASSSEPNYGYTF. In DNA, the CDR3 is TGTGCCAGCAGTTCGGAACCTAACTATGGCTACACCTTC.

The chain joins TRBV10-3 to TRBJ2-7, with TRBD1 matching 10 bases. CDR1 is ENHRY and CDR2 is SYGVKD in the germline V gene. The CDR3 runs 13 residues. V was clipped by 6 bases and J by 4 bases; unmatched bases: 3. In nucleotides, the CDR3 is TGTGCCATCAGGGGACAGGGGTCATACGAGCAGTACTTC. Protein sequence: CAIRGQGSYEQYF.

The chain has TRBV5-6 and TRBJ1-3; no clear D. This CDR3 has 15 residues. V was shortened by 1 base and J by 0 bases, with 8 bases between the two germline ends. CDR1 is SGHDT and CDR2 is YYEEEE in the germline V gene. CDR3 DNA: TGTGCCAGCAGCTTGTTAGCGATCTCTGGAAACACCATATATTTT. Translating it yields CASSLLAISGNTIYF.

In DNA, the CDR3 is TGTGCCAGCAGCGGGGGGGCCGCAGATACGCAGTATTTT. Translated, it gives CASSGGAADTQYF. V and J are TRBV11-2 and TRBJ2-3, with D possibly TRBD2 on 7 matching bases. CDR1 is SGHAT and CDR2 is FQNNGV in the germline V gene. The CDR3 extends over 13 amino acids. The V gene lost 5 bases and the J gene lost 4 bases, with 10 bases spanning the gap.

The CDR3 is CASSPRDRSNYGYTF. CDR3 sequence (DNA): TGTGCCAGCAGCCCCCGGGACAGGTCAAACTATGGCTACACCTTC. The chain is built from TRBV13 and TRBJ1-2; 8 positions agree with TRBD1. Germline loops: CDR1 PRHDT, CDR2 FYEKMQ (reference sequence). Losses at the gene ends were 5 bases for V and 2 bases for J; bases not matched to a gene: 7. CDR3 length: 15 residues. The variable domain in full, with the rest retrieved from reference TRBV13 and TRBJ1-2, is AAGVIQSPRHLIKEKRETATLKCYPIPRHDTVYWYQQGPGQDPQFLISFYEKMQSDKGSIPDRFSAQQFSDYHSELNMSSLELGDSALYFCASSPRDRSNYGYTFGSGTRLTVV.

The chain recombines TRBV7-9 with TRBJ2-3; either TRBD1 or TRBD2 may fit D (6 bases each). Deletions cut 1 base from V and 1 base from J, with 9 bases between. Per the germline V gene, CDR1 is SEHNR and CDR2 is FQNEAQ (reference sequence). The CDR3 has 15 amino acids. The CDR3 protein is CASSLEGGGTDTQYF. As DNA, the CDR3 is TGTGCCAGCAGCTTAGAGGGGGGCGGCACAGATACGCAGTATTTT. Complete variable domain (other parts from reference TRBV7-9 and TRBJ2-3): DTGVSQNPRHKITKRGQNVTFRCDPISEHNRLYWYRQTLGQGPEFLTYFQNEAQLEKSRLLSDRFSAERPKGSFSTLEIQRTEQGDSAMYLCASSLEGGGTDTQYFGPGTRLTVL.

The chain joins TRBV7-6 to TRBJ1-4; no clear D gene. The CDR3 has 16 amino acids. V lost 3 bases and J lost 0, with 11 bases in between. Germline loops: CDR1 SGHVS, CDR2 FNYEAQ. The CDR3 reads CASSFQSPATNEKLFF. CDR3 coding DNA: TGTGCCAGCAGCTTTCAGTCACCTGCAACTAATGAAAAACTGTTTTTT. Based on the CDR3 plus reference TRBV7-6 and TRBJ1-4, the full variable domain is GAGVSQSPRYKVTKRGQDVALRCDPISGHVSLYWYRQALGQGPEFLTYFNYEAQQDKSGLPNDRFSAERPEGSISTLTIQRTEQRDSAMYRCASSFQSPATNEKLFFGSGTQLSVL.

The chain has TRBV30 and TRBJ1-5; the D gene is possibly TRBD1 (6 bases). The CDR3 totals 13 residues. Germline CDR1 is GTSNPN and CDR2 is SVGIG (reference sequence). The ends were cut back, 4 bases at V and 7 bases at J, with 14 bases in the middle. In DNA form, the CDR3 reads TGTGCCTGGACTCCCCCGGGGGGCCAGCCCCAGCATTTT. This sequence encodes CAWTPPGGQPQHF. Full variable domain (rest looked up from reference TRBV30 and TRBJ1-5): SQTIHQWPATLVQPVGSPLSLECTVEGTSNPNLYWYRQAAGRGLQLLFYSVGIGQISSEVPQNLSASRPQDRQFILSSKKLLLSDSGFYLCAWTPPGGQPQHFGDGTRLSIL.

The chain combines TRBV20-1 with TRBJ2-2; D ambiguous. The CDR3 sequence is 15 residues long. The V gene lost 3 bases and the J gene lost 1 base, with 12 bases spanning the gap. Per the germline V gene, CDR1 is DFQATT and CDR2 is SNEGSKA (reference sequence). DNA of the CDR3: TGCAGTGCTAGTCCCTTCGGCAAGAACACCGGGGAGCTGTTTTTT. Protein product: CSASPFGKNTGELFF.

The CDR3 nucleotides read TGTGCCAGTAGTGACCTTACTAGCGGGGGCCCATACGAGCAGTACTTC. Protein: CASSDLTSGGPYEQYF. The chain couples TRBV19 to TRBJ2-7, with 11 bases that match TRBD2. V was clipped by 5 bases and J by 4 bases; unmatched bases: 10. The CDR3 extends over 16 amino acids. Germline V gives CDR1 LNHDA, CDR2 SQIVND (reference sequence).

The V and J genes are TRBV4-3 and TRBJ1-5, with D unclear. Looked up from germline, CDR1 is LGHNA and CDR2 is YSLEER. The CDR3 has 13 amino acids. Trimming removed 0 bases from V and 10 bases from J, with 10 bases in between. CDR3 region: CASSQEKGQPQHF. For the CDR3, the DNA is TGCGCCAGCAGCCAAGAAAAGGGCCAACCCCAGCATTTT.

V usage is TRBV2 and J usage is TRBJ1-2, with D unclear. V lost 3 bases and J lost 4, with 9 bases in between. The germline gives CDR1 SNHLY, CDR2 FYNNEI. This CDR3 spans 13 amino acids. In DNA form, the CDR3 reads TGTGCCAGCAGTGAGGGCATTCTCTATGGCTACACCTTC. Translated: CASSEGILYGYTF.

This clone was detected a few times. The genes are TRBV5-1 and TRBJ2-3; no firm D call. Looked up from germline, CDR1 is SGHRS and CDR2 is YFSETQ. The CDR3 consists of 13 residues. The V gene lost 2 bases and the J gene lost 1 base, with 5 bases spanning the gap. The CDR3 loop reads CASSFPGTDTQYF. In DNA, the CDR3 is TGCGCCAGCAGCTTTCCCGGCACAGATACGCAGTATTTT.